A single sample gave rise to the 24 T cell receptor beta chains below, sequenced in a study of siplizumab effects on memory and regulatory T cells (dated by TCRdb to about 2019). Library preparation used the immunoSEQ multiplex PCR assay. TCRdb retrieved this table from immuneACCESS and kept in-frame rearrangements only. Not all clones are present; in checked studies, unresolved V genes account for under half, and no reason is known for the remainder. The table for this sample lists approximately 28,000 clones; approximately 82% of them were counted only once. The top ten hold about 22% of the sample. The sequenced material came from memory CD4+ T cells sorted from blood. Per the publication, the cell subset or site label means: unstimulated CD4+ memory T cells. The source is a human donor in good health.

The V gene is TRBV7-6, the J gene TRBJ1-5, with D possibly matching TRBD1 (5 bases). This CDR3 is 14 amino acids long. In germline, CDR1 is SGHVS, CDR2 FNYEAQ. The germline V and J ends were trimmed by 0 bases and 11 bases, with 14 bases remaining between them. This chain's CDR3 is CASSLAGVGQSQHF. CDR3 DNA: TGTGCCAGCAGCTTAGCAGGGGTAGGGCAGTCCCAGCATTTT.

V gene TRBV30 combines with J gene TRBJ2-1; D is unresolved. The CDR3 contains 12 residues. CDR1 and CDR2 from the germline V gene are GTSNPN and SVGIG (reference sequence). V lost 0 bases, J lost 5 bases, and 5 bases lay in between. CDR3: CAWSVSDNEQFF. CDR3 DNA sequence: TGTGCCTGGAGTGTTTCGGACAATGAGCAGTTCTTC. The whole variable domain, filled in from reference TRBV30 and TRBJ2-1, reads SQTIHQWPATLVQPVGSPLSLECTVEGTSNPNLYWYRQAAGRGLQLLFYSVGIGQISSEVPQNLSASRPQDRQFILSSKKLLLSDSGFYLCAWSVSDNEQFFGPGTRLTVL.

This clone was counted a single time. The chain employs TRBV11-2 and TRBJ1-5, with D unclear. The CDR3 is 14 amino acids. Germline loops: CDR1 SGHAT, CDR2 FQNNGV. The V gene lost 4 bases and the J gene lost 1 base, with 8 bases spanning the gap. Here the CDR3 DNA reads TGTGCCAGCAGCTGGAGATTAAGCAATCAGCCCCAGCATTTT. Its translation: CASSWRLSNQPQHF.

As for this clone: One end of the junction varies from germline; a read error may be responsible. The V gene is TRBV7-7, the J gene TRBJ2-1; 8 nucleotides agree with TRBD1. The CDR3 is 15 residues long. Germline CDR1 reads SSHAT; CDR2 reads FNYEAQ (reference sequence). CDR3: CASSLETGDYNEQFF. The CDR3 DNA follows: TGTGCTAGCAGCTTAGAGACAGGGGACTACAATGAGCAGTTCTTC.

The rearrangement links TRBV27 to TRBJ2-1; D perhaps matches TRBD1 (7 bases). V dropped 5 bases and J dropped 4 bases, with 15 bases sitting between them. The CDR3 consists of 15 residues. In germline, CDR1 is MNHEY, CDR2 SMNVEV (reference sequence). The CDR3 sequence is CASSLGGTVYNEQFF. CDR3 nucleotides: TGTGCCAGCAGTCTAGGAGGGACAGTTTACAATGAGCAGTTCTTC.

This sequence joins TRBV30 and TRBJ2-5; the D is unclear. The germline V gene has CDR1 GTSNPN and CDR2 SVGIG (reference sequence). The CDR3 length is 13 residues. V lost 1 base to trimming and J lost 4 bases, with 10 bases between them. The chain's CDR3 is CAWSEDSGETQYF. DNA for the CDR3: TGTGCCTGGAGTGAGGATTCGGGAGAGACCCAGTACTTC.

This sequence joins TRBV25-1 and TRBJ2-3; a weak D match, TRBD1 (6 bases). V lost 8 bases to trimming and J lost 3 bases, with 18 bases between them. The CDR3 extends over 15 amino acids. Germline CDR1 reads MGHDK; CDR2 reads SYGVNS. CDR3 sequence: CASSRGNPPTDTQYF. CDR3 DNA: TGTGCCAGCTCTAGGGGGAACCCCCCTACAGATACGCAGTATTTT.

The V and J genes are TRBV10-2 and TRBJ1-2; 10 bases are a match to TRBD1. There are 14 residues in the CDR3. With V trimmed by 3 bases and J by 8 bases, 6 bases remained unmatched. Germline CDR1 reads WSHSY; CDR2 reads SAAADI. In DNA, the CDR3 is TGCGCCAGCAGTGATCGGGACAGGGGTTCCGGCTACACCTTC. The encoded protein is CASSDRDRGSGYTF.

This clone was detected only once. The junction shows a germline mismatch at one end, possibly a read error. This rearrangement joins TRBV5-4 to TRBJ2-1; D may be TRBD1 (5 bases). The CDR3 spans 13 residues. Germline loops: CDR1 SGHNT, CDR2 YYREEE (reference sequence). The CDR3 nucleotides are TGTGCCAGCAGCTCCCAGGGTGTGAATGAGCGGTTCTTC. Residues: CASSSQGVNERFF.

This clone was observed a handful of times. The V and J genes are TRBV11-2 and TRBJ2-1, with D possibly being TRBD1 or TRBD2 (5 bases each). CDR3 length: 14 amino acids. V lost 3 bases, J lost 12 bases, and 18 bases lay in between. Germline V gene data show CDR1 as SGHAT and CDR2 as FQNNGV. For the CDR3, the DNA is TGTGCCAGCAGCTTCCGGGACCTCGAGGGCGGGCAGTTCTTC. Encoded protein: CASSFRDLEGGQFF.

The CDR3 loop reads CASSRTSGRPDTQYF. CDR3 DNA: TGTGCCAGCAGTAGGACTAGCGGGAGACCAGATACGCAGTATTTT. V is TRBV7-9 and J is TRBJ2-3; TRBD2 agrees at 13 bases. The CDR3 loop spans 15 amino acids. V lost 6 bases to trimming and J lost 4 bases; unmatched junction nucleotides: 4. Germline V gives CDR1 SEHNR, CDR2 FQNEAQ (reference sequence).

The CDR3 loop reads CASSRLPQYSGANVLTF. Here the CDR3 DNA reads TGTGCCAGCAGCCGACTCCCCCAGTACTCTGGGGCCAACGTCCTGACTTTC. The V and J genes are TRBV7-2 and TRBJ2-6; no definite D call. This CDR3 has 17 residues. Germline CDR1 is SGHTA and CDR2 is FQGNSA. Trimming cost V 5 bases and J 0 bases, with 14 bases left between them.

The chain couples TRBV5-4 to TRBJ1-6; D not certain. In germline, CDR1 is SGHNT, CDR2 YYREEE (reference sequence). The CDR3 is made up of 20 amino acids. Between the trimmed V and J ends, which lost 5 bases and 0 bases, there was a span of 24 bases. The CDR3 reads CASRATYQQSRSSYNSPLHF. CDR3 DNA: TGTGCCAGCAGGGCGACGTACCAGCAGTCTAGGAGCTCCTATAATTCACCCCTCCACTTT.

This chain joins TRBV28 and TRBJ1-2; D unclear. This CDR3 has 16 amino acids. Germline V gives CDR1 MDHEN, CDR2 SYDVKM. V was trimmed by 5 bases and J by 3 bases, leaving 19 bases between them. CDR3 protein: CASSPADPRSYYGYTF. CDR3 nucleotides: TGTGCCAGCAGTCCAGCCGACCCTCGCTCGTACTATGGCTACACCTTC.

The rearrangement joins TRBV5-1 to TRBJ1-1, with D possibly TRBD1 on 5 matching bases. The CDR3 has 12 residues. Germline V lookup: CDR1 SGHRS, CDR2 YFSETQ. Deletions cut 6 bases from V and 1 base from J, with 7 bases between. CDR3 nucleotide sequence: TGCGCCAGCACAAGGGGGAACACTGAAGCTTTCTTT. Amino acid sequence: CASTRGNTEAFF. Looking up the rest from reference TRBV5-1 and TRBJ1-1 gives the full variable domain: KAGVTQTPRYLIKTRGQQVTLSCSPISGHRSVSWYQQTPGQGLQFLFEYFSETQRNKGNFPGRFSGRQFSNSRSEMNVSTLELGDSALYLCASTRGNTEAFFGQGTRLTVV.

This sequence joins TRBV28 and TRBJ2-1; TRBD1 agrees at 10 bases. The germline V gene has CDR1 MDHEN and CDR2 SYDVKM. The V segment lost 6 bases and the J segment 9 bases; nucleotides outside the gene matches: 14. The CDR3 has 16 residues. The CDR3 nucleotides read TGTGCCAGCAGGCCCAACCCCGGGACAGGGGATCCTGAGCAGTTCTTC. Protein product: CASRPNPGTGDPEQFF.

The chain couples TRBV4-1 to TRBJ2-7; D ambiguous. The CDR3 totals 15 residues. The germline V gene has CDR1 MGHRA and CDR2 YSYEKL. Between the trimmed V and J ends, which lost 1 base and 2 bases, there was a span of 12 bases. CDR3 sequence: CASSQGRLGTYEQYF. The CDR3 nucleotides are TGCGCCAGCAGCCAAGGGCGATTAGGGACCTACGAGCAGTACTTC.

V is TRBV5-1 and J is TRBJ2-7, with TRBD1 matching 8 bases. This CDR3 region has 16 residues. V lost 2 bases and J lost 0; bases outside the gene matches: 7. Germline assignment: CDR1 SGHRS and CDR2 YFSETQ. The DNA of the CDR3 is TGCGCCAGCAGCTTTTCCAGGGGGCAGGACTCCTACGAGCAGTACTTC. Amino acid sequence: CASSFSRGQDSYEQYF.

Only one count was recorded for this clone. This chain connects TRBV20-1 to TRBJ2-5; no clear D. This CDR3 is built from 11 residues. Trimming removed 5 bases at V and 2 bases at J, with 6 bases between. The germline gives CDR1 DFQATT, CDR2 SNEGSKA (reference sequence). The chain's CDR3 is CSASGQETQYF. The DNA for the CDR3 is TGCAGTGCTTCGGGTCAAGAGACCCAGTACTTC.

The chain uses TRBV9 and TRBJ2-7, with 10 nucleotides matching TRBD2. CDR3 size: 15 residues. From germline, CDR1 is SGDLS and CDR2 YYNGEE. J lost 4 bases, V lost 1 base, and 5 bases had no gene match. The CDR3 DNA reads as TGTGCCAGCAGCGTACGAGCGGGAGGGCCGTACGAGCAGTACTTC. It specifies CASSVRAGGPYEQYF.

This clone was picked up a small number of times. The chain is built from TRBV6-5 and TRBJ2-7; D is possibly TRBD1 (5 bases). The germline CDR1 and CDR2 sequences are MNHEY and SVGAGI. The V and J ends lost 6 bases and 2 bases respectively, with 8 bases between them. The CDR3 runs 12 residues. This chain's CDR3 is CASRQDTYEQYF. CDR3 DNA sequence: TGTGCCAGCAGACAGGACACCTACGAGCAGTACTTC.

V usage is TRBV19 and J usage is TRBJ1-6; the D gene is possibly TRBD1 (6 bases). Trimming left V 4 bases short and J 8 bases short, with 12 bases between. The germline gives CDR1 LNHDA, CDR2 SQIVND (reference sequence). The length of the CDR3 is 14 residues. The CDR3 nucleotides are TGTGCCAGTAGTAGTAGGGGGATCGATTCACCCCTCCACTTT. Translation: CASSSRGIDSPLHF.

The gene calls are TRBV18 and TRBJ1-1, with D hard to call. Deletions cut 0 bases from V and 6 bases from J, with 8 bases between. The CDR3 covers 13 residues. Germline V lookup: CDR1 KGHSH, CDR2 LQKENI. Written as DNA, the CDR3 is TGTGCCAGCTCACCACCCGCTCTCTCTGAAGCTTTCTTT. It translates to CASSPPALSEAFF.

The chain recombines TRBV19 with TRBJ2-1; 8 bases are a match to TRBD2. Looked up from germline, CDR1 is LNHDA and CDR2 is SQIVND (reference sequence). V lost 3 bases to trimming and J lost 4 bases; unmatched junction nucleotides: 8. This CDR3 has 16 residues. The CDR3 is CASSMSGLASYNEQFF. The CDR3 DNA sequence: TGTGCCAGTAGTATGTCCGGACTAGCCTCTTACAATGAGCAGTTCTTC.